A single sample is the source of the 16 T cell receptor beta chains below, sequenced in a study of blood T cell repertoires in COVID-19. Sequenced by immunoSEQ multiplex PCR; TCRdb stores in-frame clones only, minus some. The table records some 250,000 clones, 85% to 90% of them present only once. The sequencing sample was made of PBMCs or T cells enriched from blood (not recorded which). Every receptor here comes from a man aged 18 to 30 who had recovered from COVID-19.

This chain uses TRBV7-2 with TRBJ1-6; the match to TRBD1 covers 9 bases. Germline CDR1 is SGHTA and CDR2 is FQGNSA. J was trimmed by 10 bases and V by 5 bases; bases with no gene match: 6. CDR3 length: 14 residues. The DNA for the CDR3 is TGTGCCAGCAGCCTCGGGACAGGGAGATCACCCCTCCACTTT. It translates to CASSLGTGRSPLHF.

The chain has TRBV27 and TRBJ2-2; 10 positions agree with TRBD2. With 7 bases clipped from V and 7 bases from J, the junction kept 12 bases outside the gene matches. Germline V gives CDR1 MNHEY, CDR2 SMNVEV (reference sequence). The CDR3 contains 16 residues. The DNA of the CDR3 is TGTGCCAGCACCCTGGGAACTAGCGGGACTAACGGGGAGCTGTTTTTT. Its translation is CASTLGTSGTNGELFF.

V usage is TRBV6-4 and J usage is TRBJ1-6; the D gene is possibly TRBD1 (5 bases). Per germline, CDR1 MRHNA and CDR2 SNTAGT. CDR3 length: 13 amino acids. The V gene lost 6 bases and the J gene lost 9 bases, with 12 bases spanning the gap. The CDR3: CASSDSSGSPLHF. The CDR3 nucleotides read TGTGCCAGCAGCGACAGTAGCGGTTCACCCCTCCACTTT.

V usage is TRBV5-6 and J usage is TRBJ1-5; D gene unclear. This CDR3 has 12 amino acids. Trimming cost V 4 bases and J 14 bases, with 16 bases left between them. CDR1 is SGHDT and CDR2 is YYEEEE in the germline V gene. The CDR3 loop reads CASSLSGGLEHF. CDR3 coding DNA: TGTGCCAGCAGCCTATCAGGTGGATTGGAGCATTTT.

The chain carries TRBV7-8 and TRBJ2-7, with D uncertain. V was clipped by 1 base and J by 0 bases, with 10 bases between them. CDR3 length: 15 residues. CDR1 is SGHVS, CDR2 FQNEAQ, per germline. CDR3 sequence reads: CASSLEQPPSYEQYF. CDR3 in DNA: TGTGCCAGCAGCTTAGAACAGCCTCCCTCCTACGAGCAGTACTTC.

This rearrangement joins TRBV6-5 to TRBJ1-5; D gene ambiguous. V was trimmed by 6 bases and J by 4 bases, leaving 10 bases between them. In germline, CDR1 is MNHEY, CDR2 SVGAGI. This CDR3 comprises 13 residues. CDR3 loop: CASSVHNNQPQHF. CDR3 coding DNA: TGTGCCAGCAGCGTACATAATAATCAGCCCCAGCATTTT.

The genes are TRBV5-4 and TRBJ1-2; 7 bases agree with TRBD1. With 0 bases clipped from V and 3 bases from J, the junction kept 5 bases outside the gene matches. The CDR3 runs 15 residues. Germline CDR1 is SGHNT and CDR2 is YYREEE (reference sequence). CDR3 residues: CASSLATGKDYGYTF. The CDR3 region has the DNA TGTGCCAGCAGCTTGGCGACAGGGAAGGACTATGGCTACACCTTC.

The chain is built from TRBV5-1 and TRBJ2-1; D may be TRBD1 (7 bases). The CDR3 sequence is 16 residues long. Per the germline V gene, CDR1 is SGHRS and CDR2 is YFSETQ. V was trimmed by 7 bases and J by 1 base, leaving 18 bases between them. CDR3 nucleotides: TGCGCCAGCCGGCCTGTGGAGGGGGCATCCTACAATGAGCAGTTCTTC. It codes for CASRPVEGASYNEQFF.

CDR3 bases: TGCAGCGTTTCAGCGGGAGTCGCCCACTCCTACGAGCAGTACTTC. Translating gives CSVSAGVAHSYEQYF. V gene TRBV29-1 combines with J gene TRBJ2-7; 8 bases are shared with TRBD2. Germline CDR1 and CDR2: SQVTM and ANQGSEA. The CDR3 sequence is 15 residues long. V shed 5 bases, J shed 0 bases, and the junction held 9 bases outside the gene matches.

Written as DNA, the CDR3 is TGCGCCAGCAGCTTGGCTCTAGCGGGGGTGACAGATACGCAGTATTTT. Its translation is CASSLALAGVTDTQYF. The rearrangement joins TRBV5-1 to TRBJ2-3, with 10 bases identical to TRBD2. Germline trimming cut 0 bases from V and 3 bases from J; bases unmatched to any gene: 4. Germline lookup yields CDR1 SGHRS and CDR2 YFSETQ. The CDR3 has 16 residues.

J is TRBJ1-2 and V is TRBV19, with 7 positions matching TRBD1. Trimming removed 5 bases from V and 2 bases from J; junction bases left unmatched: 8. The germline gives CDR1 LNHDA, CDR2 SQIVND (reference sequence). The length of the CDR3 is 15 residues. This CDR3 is CASSSPTGWNYGYTF. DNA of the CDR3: TGTGCCAGTAGTTCGCCGACAGGGTGGAACTATGGCTACACCTTC.

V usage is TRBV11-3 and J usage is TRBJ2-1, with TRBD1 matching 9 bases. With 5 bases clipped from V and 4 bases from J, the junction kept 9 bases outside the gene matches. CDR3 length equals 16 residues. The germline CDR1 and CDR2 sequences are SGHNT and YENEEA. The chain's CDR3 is CASSLRGQGGYNEQFF. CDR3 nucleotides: TGTGCCAGCAGCCTCCGGGGACAGGGAGGATACAATGAGCAGTTCTTC.

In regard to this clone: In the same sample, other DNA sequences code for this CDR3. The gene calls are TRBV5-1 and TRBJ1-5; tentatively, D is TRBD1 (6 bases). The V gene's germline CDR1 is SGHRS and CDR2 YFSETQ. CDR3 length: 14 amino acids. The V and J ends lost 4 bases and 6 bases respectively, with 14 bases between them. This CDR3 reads CASSPGTGLQPQHF. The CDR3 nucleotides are TGCGCCAGCAGCCCTGGAACAGGGCTTCAGCCCCAGCATTTT.

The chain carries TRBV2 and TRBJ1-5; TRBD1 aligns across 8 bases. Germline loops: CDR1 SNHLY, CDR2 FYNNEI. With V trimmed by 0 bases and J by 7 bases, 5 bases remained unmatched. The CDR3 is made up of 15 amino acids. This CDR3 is CASSEATGVEQPQHF. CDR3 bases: TGTGCCAGCAGTGAAGCGACAGGGGTGGAACAGCCCCAGCATTTT. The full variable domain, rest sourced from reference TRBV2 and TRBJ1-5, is EPEVTQTPSHQVTQMGQEVILRCVPISNHLYFYWYRQILGQKVEFLVSFYNNEISEKSEIFDDQFSVERPDGSNFTLKIRSTKLEDSAMYFCASSEATGVEQPQHFGDGTRLSIL.

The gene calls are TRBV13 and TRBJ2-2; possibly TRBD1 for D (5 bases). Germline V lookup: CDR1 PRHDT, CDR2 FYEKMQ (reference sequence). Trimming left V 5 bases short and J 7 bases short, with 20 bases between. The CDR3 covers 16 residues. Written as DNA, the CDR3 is TGTGCCAGCAGCGACAGAAAAACCAGGTTCGGCGGGGAGCTGTTTTTT. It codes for CASSDRKTRFGGELFF.

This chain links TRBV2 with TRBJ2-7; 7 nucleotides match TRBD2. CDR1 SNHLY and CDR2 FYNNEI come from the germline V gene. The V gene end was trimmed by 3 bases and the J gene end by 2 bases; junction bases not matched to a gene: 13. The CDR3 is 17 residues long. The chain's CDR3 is CASSESVGLADPYEQYF. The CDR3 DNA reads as TGTGCCAGCAGTGAGTCGGTAGGGCTAGCGGACCCCTACGAGCAGTACTTC. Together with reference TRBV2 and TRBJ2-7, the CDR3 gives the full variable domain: EPEVTQTPSHQVTQMGQEVILRCVPISNHLYFYWYRQILGQKVEFLVSFYNNEISEKSEIFDDQFSVERPDGSNFTLKIRSTKLEDSAMYFCASSESVGLADPYEQYFGPGTRLTVT.